One and the same sample provided the 5 T cell receptor beta chains below, sequenced in a study of blood T cell repertoires in COVID-19. Repertoires were generated with immunoSEQ multiplex PCR, while TCRdb's copy carries only in-frame clones and drops some. The sample records 300,000 to 450,000 clones, around 85% being singletons. Sequencing was done on a sample of peripheral blood. The receptors come from a woman between 18 and 30 years old with acute or convalescent COVID-19.

The rearrangement joins TRBV25-1 to TRBJ2-7, with D possibly matching TRBD2 (5 bases). Trimming took 2 bases from V and 1 from J, leaving 12 bases between them. The length of the CDR3 is 15 residues. Germline V gene data show CDR1 as MGHDK and CDR2 as SYGVNS. In DNA form, the CDR3 reads TGTGCCAGCAGTGAAAAATCGGGGTTTTCCTACGAGCAGTACTTC. Translation: CASSEKSGFSYEQYF.

This sequence joins TRBV10-2 and TRBJ2-7, with TRBD2 identical over 8 bases. The CDR3 covers 15 residues. With V trimmed by 4 bases and J by 2 bases, 7 bases remained unmatched. CDR1 and CDR2 from the germline V gene are WSHSY and SAAADI. The chain's CDR3 is CASSGGLGGPYEQYF. CDR3 DNA sequence: TGCGCCAGCAGTGGGGGACTAGGAGGCCCCTACGAGCAGTACTTC.

The V and J genes are TRBV5-4 and TRBJ2-1, with TRBD2 as a possible D gene (5 bases). The CDR3 is 16 residues long. Per germline, CDR1 SGHNT and CDR2 YYREEE (reference sequence). V was pared by 4 bases and J by 3 bases, with 17 bases between. The CDR3 is CASSLEASRLYNEQFF. CDR3 bases: TGTGCCAGCAGCCTGGAGGCTAGCCGACTCTACAATGAGCAGTTCTTC.

This rearrangement joins TRBV4-1 to TRBJ1-2; D unresolved. Trimming removed 0 bases from V and 1 base from J, with 9 bases in between. The CDR3 spans 15 residues. CDR1 MGHRA and CDR2 YSYEKL come from the germline V gene. The CDR3 here is CASSQDQNSNYGYTF. The CDR3 DNA reads as TGCGCCAGCAGCCAAGATCAGAACAGTAACTATGGCTACACCTTC.

V and J are TRBV9 and TRBJ2-3; TRBD2 matches at 12 bases. Germline V gene data show CDR1 as SGDLS and CDR2 as YYNGEE. This CDR3 is 17 amino acids long. Trimming took 2 bases from V and 2 from J; bases not matched to a gene: 6. The chain's CDR3 is CASSVPLAGGTTDTQYF. CDR3 DNA sequence: TGTGCCAGCAGCGTTCCTCTAGCGGGGGGGACCACAGATACGCAGTATTTT. Combining the CDR3 with reference TRBV9 and TRBJ2-3 gives the whole variable domain DSGVTQTPKHLITATGQRVTLRCSPRSGDLSVYWYQQSLDQGLQFLIQYYNGEERAKGNILERFSAQQFPDLHSELNLSSLELGDSALYFCASSVPLAGGTTDTQYFGPGTRLTVL.